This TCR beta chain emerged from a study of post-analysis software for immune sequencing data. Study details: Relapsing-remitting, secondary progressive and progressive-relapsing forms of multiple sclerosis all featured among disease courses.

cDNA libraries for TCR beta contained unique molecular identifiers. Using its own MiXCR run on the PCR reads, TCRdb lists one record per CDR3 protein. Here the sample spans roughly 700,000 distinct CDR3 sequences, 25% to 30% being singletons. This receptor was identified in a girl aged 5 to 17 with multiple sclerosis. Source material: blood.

The CDR3 coding sequence is TGCGCCAGCAGCCAAGGGGAGCGGCTGGGAGATACGCAGTATTTT. Protein: CASSQGERLGDTQYF. The gene calls are TRBV4-3 and TRBJ2-3, with D perhaps TRBD2 (5 bases). Trimming left V 1 base short and J 5 bases short, with 13 bases between. Germline CDR1 reads LGHNA; CDR2 reads YSLEER. The CDR3 has 15 residues.